The entry that follows covers one T cell receptor (beta chain) sequence. Its antigen is unidentified. Lactation, pregnancy, other autoimmune disease or uncontrolled infection excluded patients. This sample holds PBMCs from roughly 10 ml fresh peripheral blood. The data were obtained in a study of T cells in Graves' hyperthyroidism and ophthalmopathy. Study-wide points: A model of 13 V-J pairs discriminated ophthalmopathy from stable hyperthyroidism. Ophthalmopathy, as predicted by the model, came a median roughly 6.5 months after the prediction.

CDR1 and CDR2 (germline): MNHEY, SMNVEV (reference sequence). Deletions cut 6 bases from V and 0 bases from J, with 15 bases between. CDR3 length: 15 amino acids. TCR beta CDR3 sequences were amplified from RNA transcripts. The TCR CDR3 was amplified in a first-round RT-PCR using the HTBI primer set. Via MiXCR, TCRdb re-called the multiplex PCR reads, giving one row per CDR3 protein. The sample includes hundreds of thousands of distinct CDR3 sequences, roughly 20% of them seen just once. The source material was blood. This clonotype was obtained from a man aged 30 to 45 with Graves' ophthalmopathy. This chain links TRBV27 with TRBJ2-7, with D possibly matching TRBD2 (6 bases). The CDR3 is CASRAWGVSSYEQYF. In nucleotides, the CDR3 is TGTGCCAGCAGGGCTTGGGGGGTAAGCTCCTACGAGCAGTACTTC.